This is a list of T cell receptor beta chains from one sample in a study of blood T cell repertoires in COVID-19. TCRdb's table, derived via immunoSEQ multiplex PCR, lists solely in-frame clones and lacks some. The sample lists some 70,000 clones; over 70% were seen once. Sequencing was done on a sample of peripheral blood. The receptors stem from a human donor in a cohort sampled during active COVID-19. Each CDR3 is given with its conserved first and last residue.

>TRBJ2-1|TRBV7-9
CASSVGTSVWFF
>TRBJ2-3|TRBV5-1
CASSLEGGVQYTDTQYF
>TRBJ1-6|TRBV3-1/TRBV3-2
CASSHLSRNSPLHF
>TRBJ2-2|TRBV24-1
CATSDLGVSNTGELFF
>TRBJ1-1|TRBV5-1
CASSGEIGGTEAFF
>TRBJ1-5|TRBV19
CASSLQTNQPQHF
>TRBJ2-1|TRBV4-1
CASSQVASGISYNEQFF
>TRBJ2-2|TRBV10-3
CAIDRTYLTNTGELFF
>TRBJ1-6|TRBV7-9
CASSLEGVSNSPLHF
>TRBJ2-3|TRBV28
CASSTLAGGPNTQYF
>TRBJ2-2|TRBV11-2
CASSLDQRNTGELFF
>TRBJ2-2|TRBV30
CAWRRTSAGDYRNTGELFF
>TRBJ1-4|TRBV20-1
CSASSTGEKLFF
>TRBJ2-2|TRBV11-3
CASSARQGGTGELFF
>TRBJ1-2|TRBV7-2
CASSSPTKVGYGYTF
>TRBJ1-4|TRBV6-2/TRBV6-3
CASSYERTTNEKLFF